One and the same sample provided the 15 T cell receptor beta chains below, sequenced in a study of blood T cell repertoires in COVID-19. Method: immunoSEQ multiplex PCR; TCRdb's copy keeps in-frame clones and lacks some. This sample has some 280,000 clones, with roughly 89% found just once. The source material was peripheral blood. These TCRs come from a woman between 25 and 40 years old with active or convalescent COVID-19.

The chain combines TRBV15 with TRBJ2-3, with D possibly matching TRBD1 (5 bases). Germline V gene lookup returns CDR1 LNHNV and CDR2 YYDKDF (reference sequence). Trimming removed 5 bases at V and 1 base at J, with 13 bases between. CDR3 size: 15 residues. Here the CDR3 reads CATSPRRTRTDTQYF. The CDR3 DNA is TGTGCCACCAGCCCACGTAGGACACGCACAGATACGCAGTATTTT.

This rearrangement joins TRBV7-6 to TRBJ2-5, with a tentative D call TRBD2 (5 bases). The V and J ends lost 5 bases and 5 bases respectively, with 6 bases between them. Germline V gene sequence: CDR1 SGHVS, CDR2 FNYEAQ. CDR3 length: 11 amino acids. The CDR3 region is CASSRGETQYF. The CDR3 DNA follows: TGTGCCAGCAGCCGCGGGGAGACCCAGTACTTC.

This clone was seen once. This rearrangement joins TRBV3-1 (or the pseudogene TRBV3-2) to TRBJ1-1; D is perhaps TRBD1 (5 bases). The CDR3 is 15 amino acids. Per the germline V gene, CDR1 is LGHDT and CDR2 is YNNKEL (reference sequence). The germline V and J ends were trimmed by 5 bases and 6 bases, with 19 bases remaining between them. The CDR3 sequence is CASSFPRGGTPEAFF. As DNA, the CDR3 is TGTGCCAGCAGCTTTCCCCGGGGGGGGACTCCTGAAGCTTTCTTT.

This chain joins TRBV5-8 and TRBJ1-1; unclear D gene. Germline CDR1 and CDR2: SGHTS and YDEGEE. Deletions cut 5 bases from V and 2 bases from J, with 7 bases between. The CDR3 runs to 12 residues. CDR3 in amino acids: CASSRGNTEAFF. The DNA for the CDR3 is TGTGCCAGCAGTAGAGGAAACACTGAAGCTTTCTTT.

This clone occurred once. The V and J genes are TRBV27 and TRBJ1-1, with 9 bases fitting TRBD1. CDR3 length: 14 residues. Per germline, CDR1 MNHEY and CDR2 SMNVEV (reference sequence). J gave up 4 bases and V 6 bases, and 6 bases lay outside the gene matches. CDR3 amino acids: CASRRRDRATEAFF. In DNA form, the CDR3 reads TGTGCCAGCAGGCGTCGGGACAGGGCCACTGAAGCTTTCTTT.

V gene TRBV5-1 combines with J gene TRBJ2-3, with 7 bases matching TRBD2. Germline V gene data show CDR1 as SGHRS and CDR2 as YFSETQ. J gave up 0 bases and V 0 bases, and 7 bases lay outside the gene matches. The CDR3 length is 17 residues. CDR3 residues: CASSLAASGPSTDTQYF. The CDR3 nucleotides read TGCGCCAGCAGCTTGGCCGCTAGCGGTCCCAGCACAGATACGCAGTATTTT.

Points on this clone: The junction departs from germline at one end; a sequencing error may be responsible. The gene calls are TRBV7-7 and TRBJ2-5, with TRBD1 identical over 8 bases. The CDR3 has 14 residues. Looked up from germline, CDR1 is SSHAT and CDR2 is FNYEAQ (reference sequence). CDR3 bases: TGTGCTAGCAGCCAGGACAGGGCGGCTGGGACCCAGTACTTC. Amino acids: CASSQDRAAGTQYF.

This rearrangement joins TRBV20-1 to TRBJ1-1; the D gene is possibly TRBD1 (6 bases). Germline CDR1 DFQATT, CDR2 SNEGSKA (reference sequence). Trimming took 3 bases from V and 3 from J, leaving 11 bases between them. This CDR3 has 13 residues. The CDR3 sequence is CSASPGDHTEAFF. The DNA of the CDR3 is TGCAGTGCTAGTCCAGGGGACCACACTGAAGCTTTCTTT.

The chain uses TRBV2 and TRBJ1-3, with 8 bases that match TRBD1. The CDR3 sequence is 17 residues long. V was pared by 4 bases and J by 1 base, with 9 bases of the junction left unmatched. Germline CDR1 and CDR2: SNHLY and FYNNEI. In DNA, the CDR3 is TGTGCCAGCAGTGCCGTCGGACAGGGAGGATCTGGAAACACCATATATTTT. Its protein product is CASSAVGQGGSGNTIYF.

As to this clone: The junction departs from germline at one end; a sequencing error may be responsible. The chain carries TRBV24-1 and TRBJ1-2; perhaps TRBD1 as D (5 bases). Germline loops: CDR1 KGHDR, CDR2 SFDVKD. The CDR3 spans 8 residues. The CDR3 DNA follows: TGTGCCACCAGTGAAAACAGGTTC. This encodes CATSENRF.

The chain links TRBV5-5 to TRBJ1-2, with a weak D call TRBD1 (5 bases). Germline values: CDR1 SGHKS, CDR2 YYEKEE (reference sequence). The V and J ends lost 0 bases and 2 bases respectively, with 8 bases between them. The length of the CDR3 is 14 residues. CDR3 sequence: CASSLAQANYGYTF. The CDR3 nucleotides read TGTGCCAGCAGCTTGGCACAGGCCAACTATGGCTACACCTTC.

The chain recombines TRBV12-3 or TRBV12-4 with TRBJ2-2, with D unresolved. This CDR3 region has 12 residues. V was cut by 6 bases and J by 4 bases, with 6 bases left in between. The CDR3, as DNA: TGTGCCAGCAGCCCCCGCACCGGGGAGCTGTTTTTT. It encodes CASSPRTGELFF.

The chain recombines TRBV19 with TRBJ1-1; no clear D. With 6 bases removed from V and 5 bases from J, the gap between germline ends came to 16 bases. The CDR3 loop spans 14 amino acids. In germline, CDR1 is LNHDA, CDR2 SQIVND (reference sequence). This chain's CDR3 is CASSSYREGTEAFF. The CDR3 coding sequence is TGTGCCAGTAGCTCCTATCGGGAGGGAACTGAAGCTTTCTTT.

The V and J genes are TRBV24-1 and TRBJ1-5, with 8 bases matching TRBD1. Germline CDR1 reads KGHDR; CDR2 reads SFDVKD. V trimming: 3 bases; J trimming: 7 bases; junction bases outside the gene matches: 7. This CDR3 is 15 amino acids long. DNA of the CDR3: TGTGCCACCAGTGATCCCCGGACAGGGTGGCAGCCCCAGCATTTT. It specifies CATSDPRTGWQPQHF.

The rearrangement joins TRBV5-4 to TRBJ1-2, with 9 positions matching TRBD1. The V and J ends lost 4 bases and 0 bases, in that order; junction bases with no gene match: 7. Germline V gene sequence: CDR1 SGHNT, CDR2 YYREEE (reference sequence). This CDR3 is built from 16 residues. The CDR3 DNA follows: TGTGCCAGCAGCCCCGGGACAGGGTTAGCTAACTATGGCTACACCTTC. It encodes CASSPGTGLANYGYTF.